This T cell receptor (beta chain) stems from a study of TIL therapy for anti-PD-1-resistant metastatic lung cancer. Time point reported: pre-treatment sample, taken before nivolumab and TIL therapy. Most excised metastases sampled were pleural nodules or supraclavicular lymph nodes. Germline CDR1 and CDR2: MNHNY and SVGAGI (reference sequence). The CDR3 has 14 residues. Trimming left V 0 bases short and J 2 bases short, with 4 bases between. Sequencing used immunoSEQ v3. Sequencing depth was 1.9 million or so read pairs for survey level, roughly 4.5-6.5 million for deep. The method was immunoSEQ multiplex PCR; TCRdb's version includes in-frame clones alone and lacks a portion of them. The table shows 95,000 or so clones, with roughly 65% occurring only once.

This clonotype originated in a person between 25 and 80 years old with non-small cell lung cancer. The source material was tumor tissue, sampled at baseline. This chain connects TRBV6-6 to TRBJ2-2; D ambiguous. The CDR3, as DNA: TGTGCCAGCAGTTACTCGGGCAACACCGGGGAGCTGTTTTTT. It yields the protein CASSYSGNTGELFF.